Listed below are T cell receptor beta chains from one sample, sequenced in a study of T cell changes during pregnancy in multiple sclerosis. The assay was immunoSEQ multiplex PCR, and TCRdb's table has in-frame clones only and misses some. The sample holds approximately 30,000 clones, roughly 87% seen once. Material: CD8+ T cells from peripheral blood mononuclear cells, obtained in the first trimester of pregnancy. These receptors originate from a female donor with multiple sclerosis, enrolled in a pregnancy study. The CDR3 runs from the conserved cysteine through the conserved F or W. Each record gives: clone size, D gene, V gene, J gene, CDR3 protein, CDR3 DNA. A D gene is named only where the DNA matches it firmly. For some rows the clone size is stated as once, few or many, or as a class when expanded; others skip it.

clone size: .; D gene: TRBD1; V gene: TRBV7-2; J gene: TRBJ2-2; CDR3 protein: CASSLVGGGLFGELFF; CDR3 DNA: TGTGCCAGCAGCTTAGTAGGGGGCGGTTTGTTCGGGGAGCTGTTTTTT
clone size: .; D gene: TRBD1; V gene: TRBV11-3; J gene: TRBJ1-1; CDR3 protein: CASSLEIMTGSSNTEAFF; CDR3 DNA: TGTGCCAGCAGCTTGGAAATCATGACAGGGTCTTCGAACACTGAAGCTTTCTTT
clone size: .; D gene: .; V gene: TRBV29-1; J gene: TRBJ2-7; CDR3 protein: CSVIAEPYEQYF; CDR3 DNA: TGCAGCGTCATAGCGGAGCCCTACGAGCAGTACTTC
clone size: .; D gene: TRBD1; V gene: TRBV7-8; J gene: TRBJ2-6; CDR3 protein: CASSPLGQGGINVLTF; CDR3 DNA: TGTGCCAGCAGCCCGTTAGGACAGGGCGGGATCAACGTCCTGACTTTC
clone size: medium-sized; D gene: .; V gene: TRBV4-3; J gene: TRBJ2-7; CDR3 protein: CASSQGVRAGYEQYF; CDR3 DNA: TGCGCCAGCAGCCAAGGGGTCAGGGCGGGATACGAGCAGTACTTC
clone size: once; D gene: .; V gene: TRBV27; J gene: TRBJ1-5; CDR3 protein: CASSRGTHQPQHF; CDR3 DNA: TGTGCCAGCAGTCGCGGGACCCATCAGCCCCAGCATTTT
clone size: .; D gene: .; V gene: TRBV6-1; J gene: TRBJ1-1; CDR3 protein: CASSEAQGYTEAFF; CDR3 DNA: TGTGCCAGCAGTGAAGCGCAGGGTTACACTGAAGCTTTCTTT
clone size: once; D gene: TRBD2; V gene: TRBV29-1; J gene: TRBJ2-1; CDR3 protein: CSVGSGEDNEQFF; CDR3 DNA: TGCAGCGTCGGCAGCGGGGAAGACAATGAGCAGTTCTTC
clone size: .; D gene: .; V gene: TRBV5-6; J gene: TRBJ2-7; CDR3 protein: CASSRTGSYEQYF; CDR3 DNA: TGTGCCAGCAGCCGGACGGGGTCCTACGAGCAGTACTTC
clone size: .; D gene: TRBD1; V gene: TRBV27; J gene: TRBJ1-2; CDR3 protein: CASSPHPNRGYNYGYTF; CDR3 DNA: TGTGCCAGCAGTCCCCATCCAAACAGGGGTTATAACTATGGCTACACCTTC
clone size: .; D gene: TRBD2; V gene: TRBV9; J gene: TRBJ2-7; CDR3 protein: CASSPLPSGTYEQYF; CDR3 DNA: TGTGCCAGCAGCCCTTTGCCTAGCGGGACCTACGAGCAGTACTTC